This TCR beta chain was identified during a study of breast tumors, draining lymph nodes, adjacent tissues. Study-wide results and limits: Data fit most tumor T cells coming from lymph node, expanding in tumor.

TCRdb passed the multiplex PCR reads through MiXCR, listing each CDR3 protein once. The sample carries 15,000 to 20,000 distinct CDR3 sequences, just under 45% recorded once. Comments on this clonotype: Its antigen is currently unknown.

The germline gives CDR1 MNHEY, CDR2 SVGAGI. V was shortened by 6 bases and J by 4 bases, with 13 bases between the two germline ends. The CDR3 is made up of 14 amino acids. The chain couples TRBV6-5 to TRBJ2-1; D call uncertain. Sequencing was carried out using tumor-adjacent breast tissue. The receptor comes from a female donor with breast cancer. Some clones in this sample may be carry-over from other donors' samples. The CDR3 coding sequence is TGTGCCAGCAGCTTAGTATTAGCATACAATGAGCAGTTCTTC. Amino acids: CASSLVLAYNEQFF.